Detailed here is one TCR beta chain. The target antigen is unknown. TCRdb re-called the reads through MiXCR, storing one row per CDR3 protein. The data show about 770,000 distinct CDR3 sequences, 25% to 35% seen once. The data were taken from a study of T cell repertoires in cytomegalovirus infection. Looking at the study overall: Matching HLA type, along with CMV infection, was indicated by public TCR beta signatures.

This TCR derives from a human donor in good health (CMV status not recorded). Some clones in this sample may be carry-over from other donors' samples. Sequenced here: cultured CD8+ T cells from PBMCs, sampled from culture after CMV antigen stimulation.

CDR3 sequence reads: CASSQELGQNYGYTF. Written as DNA, the CDR3 is TGCGCCAGCAGCCAAGAATTGGGTCAGAACTATGGCTACACCTTC. This chain joins TRBV4-3 and TRBJ1-2; D unresolved. Trimming shortened V by 0 bases and J by 2 bases, and 10 bases separated the two germline ends. Germline CDR1 is LGHNA and CDR2 is YSLEER. The CDR3 extends over 15 amino acids.